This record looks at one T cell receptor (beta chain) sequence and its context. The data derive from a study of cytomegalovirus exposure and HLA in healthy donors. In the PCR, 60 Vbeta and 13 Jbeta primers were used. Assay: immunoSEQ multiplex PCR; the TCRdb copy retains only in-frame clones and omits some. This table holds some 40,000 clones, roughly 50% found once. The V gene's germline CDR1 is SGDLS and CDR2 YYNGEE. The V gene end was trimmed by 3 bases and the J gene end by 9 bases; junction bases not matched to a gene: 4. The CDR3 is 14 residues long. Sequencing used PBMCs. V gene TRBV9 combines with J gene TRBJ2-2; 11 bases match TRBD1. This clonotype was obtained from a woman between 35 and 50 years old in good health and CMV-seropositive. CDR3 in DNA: TGTGCCAGCAGCGCGGACAGGGGGCTCAGGGAGCTGTTTTTT. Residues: CASSADRGLRELFF.